This record looks at one TCR beta chain sequence and its context. Its antigen is currently unknown. The data were obtained in a study of cytomegalovirus exposure and HLA in healthy donors. Germline CDR1 reads GTSNPN; CDR2 reads SVGIG (reference sequence). The CDR3 is 14 residues long. Trimming removed 0 bases at V and 1 base at J, with 9 bases between. TCRdb's copy holds only in-frame clones and misses some; the assay was immunoSEQ multiplex PCR. Of approximately 170,000 clones listed, more than 70% are singletons. Study-level results: Reports credit the classifier with highly specific, highly sensitive diagnosis of cytomegalovirus status. There were under 200 TCR beta chains listed as cytomegalovirus-associated. CMV antigen specificity of a few CMV-associated chains was confirmed in vitro. Subsequent analysis showed first-cohort TCR clusters tending to co-occur in about 110 validation repertoires.

The receptor's source is a man aged 25-45 years in good health and CMV-seropositive. The sequencing input was PBMCs. The J gene is TRBJ1-2, the V gene TRBV30; D unresolved. The CDR3 coding sequence is TGTGCCTGGAGTGTACCCGGGATTAACTATGGCTACACCTTC. Residues: CAWSVPGINYGYTF. The full variable domain, in which reference TRBV30 and TRBJ1-2 provide the parts outside the CDR3, is SQTIHQWPATLVQPVGSPLSLECTVEGTSNPNLYWYRQAAGRGLQLLFYSVGIGQISSEVPQNLSASRPQDRQFILSSKKLLLSDSGFYLCAWSVPGINYGYTFGSGTRLTVV.